This TCR beta chain came from a study of Graves' ophthalmopathy and Graves' hyperthyroidism. V dropped 6 bases and J dropped 5 bases, with 13 bases sitting between them. Germline V CDR1 and CDR2: LGHNA, YSLEER. This CDR3 has 13 amino acids. Relative to its sample, this clonotype is medium-sized. RNA transcripts served as template for amplifying TCR beta CDR3 sequences. First-round RT-PCR used HTBI primers; second-round multiplex PCR followed. TCRdb processed the multiplex PCR reads anew with MiXCR; each CDR3 protein has one entry. Of about 1.1 million distinct CDR3 sequences in the sample, about 38% were seen once.

This TCR was sampled from an adult man with Graves' hyperthyroidism. The genes are TRBV4-3 and TRBJ1-1; TRBD1 might be the D (6 bases). Sequencing input: peripheral blood or thyroid tissue (not recorded which). This chain's CDR3 is CASRQGRGTEAFF. DNA for the CDR3: TGCGCCAGCAGACAGGGACGGGGTACTGAAGCTTTCTTT.